The 8 T cell receptor beta chains given below trace back to one sample, sequenced in a study of T cells in Graves' hyperthyroidism and ophthalmopathy. The CDR3 regions of TCR beta were amplified from RNA transcripts. HTBI primers were used for first-round RT-PCR of the TCR CDR3. TCRdb passed the multiplex PCR reads through MiXCR, listing each CDR3 protein once. This table holds some 530,000 distinct CDR3 sequences, approximately 23% found once. Sequenced material: blood. These receptor sequences come from a woman aged 70-85 years with Graves' ophthalmopathy.

At least ten counts were recorded for this clonotype. The chain has TRBV2 and TRBJ2-1; D is perhaps TRBD1 (5 bases). Trimming took off 4 bases at V and 10 bases at J, with 26 bases between the two ends. CDR3 size: 17 residues. CDR1 is SNHLY and CDR2 is FYNNEI in the germline V gene. The CDR3 region has the DNA TGTGCCAGCAGTGCTAGAGGTGTTCGGCAGGGAACCAGGGAGCAGTTCTTC. Amino acid sequence: CASSARGVRQGTREQFF.

The chain carries TRBV11-2 and TRBJ2-1; D gene uncertain. CDR3 size: 15 residues. Trimming took off 5 bases at V and 5 bases at J, with 16 bases between the two ends. Germline assignment: CDR1 SGHAT and CDR2 FQNNGV. CDR3 nucleotide sequence: TGTGCCAGCAGCGAGCCTAGGACCCGAAACAATGAGCAGTTCTTC. Its translation is CASSEPRTRNNEQFF.

The V call is TRBV25-1, the J call TRBJ2-3; no reliable D call. Trimming pared 1 base from V and 0 bases from J, leaving 5 bases between. Germline CDR1 and CDR2: MGHDK and SYGVNS. CDR3 length: 14 residues. This chain's CDR3 is CASSESLSTDTQYF. CDR3 nucleotide sequence: TGTGCCAGCAGTGAATCTCTCAGCACAGATACGCAGTATTTT.

The chain has TRBV10-2 and TRBJ2-7; no definite D call. CDR1 and CDR2 (germline): WSHSY, SAAADI. V lost 10 bases to trimming and J lost 4 bases, with 17 bases between them. The CDR3 length is 13 residues. Here the CDR3 reads CATALGWGYEQYF. The CDR3 DNA follows: TGCGCCACCGCGTTAGGTTGGGGATACGAGCAGTACTTC.

This clonotype was observed a handful of times. The rearrangement uses TRBV29-1 and TRBJ2-6; D call uncertain. This CDR3 is built from 12 residues. The V end was cut by 6 bases, the J end by 0 bases, with 3 bases between. Germline V gene sequence: CDR1 SQVTM, CDR2 ANQGSEA. In DNA form, the CDR3 reads TGCAGCGTGACCTCTGGGGCCAACGTCCTGACTTTC. Its protein product is CSVTSGANVLTF.

Ten or more counts support this clonotype. The J gene is TRBJ1-1, the V gene TRBV28; D call uncertain. Germline V gives CDR1 MDHEN, CDR2 SYDVKM. CDR3 size: 15 residues. Trimming took 8 bases from V and 0 from J, leaving 16 bases between them. CDR3 nucleotide sequence: TGTGCCAGCCCTCCGAAAGGGCGGGTGAACACTGAAGCTTTCTTT. It encodes CASPPKGRVNTEAFF.

In its sample, this clonotype was seen many times. The CDR3 sequence is CASKGLAGVRSYEQYF. For the CDR3, the DNA is TGTGCCAGCAAAGGGCTAGCGGGAGTGCGCTCCTACGAGCAGTACTTC. The J gene is TRBJ2-7, the V gene TRBV6-2 or TRBV6-3; 10 nucleotides agree with TRBD2. Germline loops: CDR1 MNHEY, CDR2 SVGEGT. V dropped 7 bases and J dropped 0; count of bases not matched to a gene: 9. This CDR3 contains 16 residues.

The chain combines TRBV5-1 with TRBJ2-3; 9 bases align to TRBD2. Germline V gene lookup returns CDR1 SGHRS and CDR2 YFSETQ. The CDR3 extends over 19 amino acids. Trimming took 4 bases from V and 0 from J; bases not matched to a gene: 15. The CDR3 sequence: CASSRHFWREGSSTDTQYF. In DNA form, the CDR3 reads TGCGCCAGCAGCCGACATTTTTGGCGGGAGGGTTCAAGCACAGATACGCAGTATTTT.